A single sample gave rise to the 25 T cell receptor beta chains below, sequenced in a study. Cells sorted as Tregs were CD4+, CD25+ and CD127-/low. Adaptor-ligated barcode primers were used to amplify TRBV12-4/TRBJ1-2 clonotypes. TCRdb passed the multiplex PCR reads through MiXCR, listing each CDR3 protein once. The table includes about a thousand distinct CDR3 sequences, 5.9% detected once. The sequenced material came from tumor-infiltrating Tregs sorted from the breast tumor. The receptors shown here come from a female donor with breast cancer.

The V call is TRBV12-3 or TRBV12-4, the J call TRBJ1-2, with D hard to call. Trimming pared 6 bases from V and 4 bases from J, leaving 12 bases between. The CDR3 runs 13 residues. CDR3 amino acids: CASSSAVGYGYTF. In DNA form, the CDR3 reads TGTGCCAGCAGCTCCGCGGTAGGCTATGGCTACACCTTC.

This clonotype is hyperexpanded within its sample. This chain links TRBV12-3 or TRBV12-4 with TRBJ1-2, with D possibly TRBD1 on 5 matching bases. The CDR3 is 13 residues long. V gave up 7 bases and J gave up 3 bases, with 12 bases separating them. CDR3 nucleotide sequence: TGTGCCAGCAAGCGGCAGGGTGACTATGGCTACACCTTC. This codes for CASKRQGDYGYTF.

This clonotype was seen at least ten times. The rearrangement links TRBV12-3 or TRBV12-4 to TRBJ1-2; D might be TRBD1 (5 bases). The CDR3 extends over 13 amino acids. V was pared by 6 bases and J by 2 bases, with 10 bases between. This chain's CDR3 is CASSKTENYGYTF. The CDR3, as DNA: TGTGCCAGCAGCAAGACAGAAAACTATGGCTACACCTTC.

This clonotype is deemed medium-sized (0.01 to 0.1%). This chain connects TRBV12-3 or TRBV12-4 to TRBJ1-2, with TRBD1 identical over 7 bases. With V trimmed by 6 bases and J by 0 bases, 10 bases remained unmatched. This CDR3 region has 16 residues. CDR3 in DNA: TGTGCCAGCAGCTCTGACAGGGTACCGTCTAACTATGGCTACACCTTC. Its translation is CASSSDRVPSNYGYTF.

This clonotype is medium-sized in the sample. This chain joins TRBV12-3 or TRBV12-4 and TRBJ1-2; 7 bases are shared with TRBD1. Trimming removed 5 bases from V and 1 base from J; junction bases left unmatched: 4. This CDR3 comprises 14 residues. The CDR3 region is CASSRTGDNYGYTF. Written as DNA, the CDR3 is TGTGCCAGCAGTCGGACAGGTGATAACTATGGCTACACCTTC.

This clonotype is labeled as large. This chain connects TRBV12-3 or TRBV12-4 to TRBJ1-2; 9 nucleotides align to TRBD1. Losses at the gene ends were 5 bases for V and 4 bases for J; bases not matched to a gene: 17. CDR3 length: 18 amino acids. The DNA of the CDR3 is TGTGCCAGCAGTCCAGCCGTGGGACAGGGCGTCTTTTCCTATGGCTACACCTTC. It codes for CASSPAVGQGVFSYGYTF.

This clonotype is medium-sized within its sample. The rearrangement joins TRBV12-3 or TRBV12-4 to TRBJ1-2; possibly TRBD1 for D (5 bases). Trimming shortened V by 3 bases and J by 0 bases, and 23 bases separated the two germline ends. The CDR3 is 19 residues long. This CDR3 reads CASSFTGARTGISNYGYTF. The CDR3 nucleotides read TGTGCCAGCAGTTTCACGGGTGCGCGTACAGGCATTTCTAACTATGGCTACACCTTC.

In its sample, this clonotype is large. The CDR3 DNA reads TGTGCCAGCAGTTCTACAGGGCAGGTTTATGGCTACACCTTC. Its protein is CASSSTGQVYGYTF. V and J are TRBV12-3 or TRBV12-4 and TRBJ1-2; D may be TRBD1 (6 bases). The V and J ends lost 4 bases and 5 bases respectively, with 14 bases between them. The CDR3 is 14 residues long.

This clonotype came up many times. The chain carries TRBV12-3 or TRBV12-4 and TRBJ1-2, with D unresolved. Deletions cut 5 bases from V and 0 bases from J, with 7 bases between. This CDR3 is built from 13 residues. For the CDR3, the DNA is TGTGCCAGCAGTGGGAGAGCTAACTATGGCTACACCTTC. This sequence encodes CASSGRANYGYTF.

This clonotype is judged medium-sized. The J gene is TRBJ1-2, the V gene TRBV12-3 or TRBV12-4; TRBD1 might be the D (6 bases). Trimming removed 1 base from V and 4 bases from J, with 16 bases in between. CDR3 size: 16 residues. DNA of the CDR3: TGTGCCAGCAGTTTAGGCGTTCCAGGGGAATCCTATGGCTACACCTTC. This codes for CASSLGVPGESYGYTF.

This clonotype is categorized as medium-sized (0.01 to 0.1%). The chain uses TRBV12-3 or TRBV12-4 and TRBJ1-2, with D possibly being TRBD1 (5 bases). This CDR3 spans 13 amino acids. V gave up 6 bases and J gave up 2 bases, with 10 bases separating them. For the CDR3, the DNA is TGTGCCAGCAGCCCGACAGAGAACTATGGCTACACCTTC. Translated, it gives CASSPTENYGYTF.

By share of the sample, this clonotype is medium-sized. CDR3 in DNA: TGTGCCAGCAGACGACAGGGAGGACACTATGGCTACACCTTC. It encodes CASRRQGGHYGYTF. The V gene is TRBV12-3 or TRBV12-4, the J gene TRBJ1-2, with 7 positions matching TRBD1. The CDR3 has 14 amino acids. V lost 6 bases, J lost 3 bases, and 7 bases stayed unmatched.

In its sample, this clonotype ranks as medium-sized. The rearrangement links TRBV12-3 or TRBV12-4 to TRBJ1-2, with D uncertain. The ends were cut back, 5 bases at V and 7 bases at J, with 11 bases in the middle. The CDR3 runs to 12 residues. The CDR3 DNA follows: TGTGCCAGCAGTGCCCCAGAGGCTGGCTACACCTTC. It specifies CASSAPEAGYTF.

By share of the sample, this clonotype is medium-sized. CDR3 DNA sequence: TGTGCCAGCAGTTTAATCGTGGACAGGCCTTCCTATGGCTACACCTTC. Amino acid sequence: CASSLIVDRPSYGYTF. V and J are TRBV12-3 or TRBV12-4 and TRBJ1-2; 7 positions agree with TRBD1. The CDR3 covers 16 residues. The trim removed 2 bases at V and 4 bases at J, leaving 10 bases unmatched.

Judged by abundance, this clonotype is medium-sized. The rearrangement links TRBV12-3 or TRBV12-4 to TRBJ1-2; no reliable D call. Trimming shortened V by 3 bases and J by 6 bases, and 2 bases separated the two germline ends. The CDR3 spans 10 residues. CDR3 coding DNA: TGTGCCAGCAGTTTTGATGGCTACACCTTC. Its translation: CASSFDGYTF.

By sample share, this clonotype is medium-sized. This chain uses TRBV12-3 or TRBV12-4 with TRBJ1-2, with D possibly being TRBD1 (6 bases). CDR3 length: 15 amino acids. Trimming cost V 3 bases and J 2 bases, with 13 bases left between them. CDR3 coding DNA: TGTGCCAGCAGTTTCTCCCAGGGGAGGAACTATGGCTACACCTTC. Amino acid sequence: CASSFSQGRNYGYTF.

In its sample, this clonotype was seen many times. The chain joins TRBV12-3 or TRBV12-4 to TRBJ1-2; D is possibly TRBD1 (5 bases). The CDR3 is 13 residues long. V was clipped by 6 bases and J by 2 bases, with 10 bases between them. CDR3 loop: CASRAGTNYGYTF. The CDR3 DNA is TGTGCCAGCAGAGCAGGGACCAACTATGGCTACACCTTC.

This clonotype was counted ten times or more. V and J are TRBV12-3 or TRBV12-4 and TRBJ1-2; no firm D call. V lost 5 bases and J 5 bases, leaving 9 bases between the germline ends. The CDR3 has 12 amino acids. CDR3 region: CASSRQSYGYTF. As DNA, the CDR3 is TGTGCCAGCAGTCGGCAGAGTTATGGCTACACCTTC.

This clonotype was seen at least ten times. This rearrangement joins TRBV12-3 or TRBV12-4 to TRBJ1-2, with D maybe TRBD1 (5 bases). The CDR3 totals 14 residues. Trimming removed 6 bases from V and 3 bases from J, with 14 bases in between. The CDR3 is CASRPGLHYYGYTF. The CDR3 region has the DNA TGTGCCAGCAGGCCGGGGCTTCACTACTATGGCTACACCTTC.

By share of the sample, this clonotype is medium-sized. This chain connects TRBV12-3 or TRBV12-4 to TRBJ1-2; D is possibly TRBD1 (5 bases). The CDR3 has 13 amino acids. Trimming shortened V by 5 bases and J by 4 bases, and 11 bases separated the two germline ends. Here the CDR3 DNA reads TGTGCCAGCAGTCAAACAGGATCCTATGGCTACACCTTC. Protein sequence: CASSQTGSYGYTF.

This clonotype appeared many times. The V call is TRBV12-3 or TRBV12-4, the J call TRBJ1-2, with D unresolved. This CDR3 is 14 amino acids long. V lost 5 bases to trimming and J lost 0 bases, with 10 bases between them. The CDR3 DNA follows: TGTGCCAGCAGTCTCGGCGTAGCTAACTATGGCTACACCTTC. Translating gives CASSLGVANYGYTF.

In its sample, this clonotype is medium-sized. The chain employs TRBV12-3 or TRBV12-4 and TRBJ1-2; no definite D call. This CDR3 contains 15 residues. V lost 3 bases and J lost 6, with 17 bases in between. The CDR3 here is CASSLRGYVLDGYTF. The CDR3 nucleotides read TGTGCCAGCAGTTTGCGGGGTTACGTATTAGATGGCTACACCTTC.

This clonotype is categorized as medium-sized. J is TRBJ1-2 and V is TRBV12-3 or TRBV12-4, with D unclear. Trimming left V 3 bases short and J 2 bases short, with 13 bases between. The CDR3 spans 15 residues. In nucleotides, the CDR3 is TGTGCCAGCAGTTTGCGAGCAGGTGGAAACTATGGCTACACCTTC. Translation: CASSLRAGGNYGYTF.

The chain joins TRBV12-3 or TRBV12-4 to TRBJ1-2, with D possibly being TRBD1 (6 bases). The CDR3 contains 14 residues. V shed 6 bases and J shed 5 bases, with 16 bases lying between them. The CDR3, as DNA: TGTGCCAGCAGCCCGTCAGGGGCGGAGTATGGCTACACCTTC. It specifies CASSPSGAEYGYTF.

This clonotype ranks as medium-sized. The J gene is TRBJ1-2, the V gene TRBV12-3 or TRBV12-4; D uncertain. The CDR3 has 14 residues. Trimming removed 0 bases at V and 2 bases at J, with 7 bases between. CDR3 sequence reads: CASSLALRNYGYTF. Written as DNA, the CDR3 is TGTGCCAGCAGTTTAGCGTTGCGAAACTATGGCTACACCTTC.